Listed here are 25 T cell receptor beta chains from one sample, sequenced in a study of chemoradiotherapy in HPV16-positive cancers. The table came from immunoSEQ multiplex PCR; TCRdb's copy has only in-frame clones and leaves some out. The sample consists of tens of thousands of clones, approximately 93% of them appearing once. Sample: blood, taken from a patient who underwent chemoradiotherapy. Every receptor here comes from a human donor with HPV-associated anogenital cancer.

The rearrangement joins TRBV27 to TRBJ1-4; 9 positions agree with TRBD1. CDR3 length equals 14 residues. Germline CDR1 MNHEY, CDR2 SMNVEV (reference sequence). Trimming cost V 7 bases and J 7 bases; bases outside gene matches: 7. CDR3 coding DNA: TGTGCCAGCACCTCCGACAGGGGGAGTGAAAAACTGTTTTTT. Protein sequence: CASTSDRGSEKLFF.

The chain recombines TRBV2 with TRBJ2-7, with a weak D call TRBD2 (5 bases). From germline, CDR1 is SNHLY and CDR2 FYNNEI. The germline V and J ends were trimmed by 3 bases and 6 bases, with 15 bases remaining between them. This CDR3 region has 14 residues. The CDR3 DNA follows: TGTGCCAGCAGTGAGGAATGGAGGACCCGCGAGCAGTACTTC. Its translation: CASSEEWRTREQYF.

The gene calls are TRBV5-1 and TRBJ2-5; 13 nucleotides agree with TRBD2. CDR1 is SGHRS and CDR2 is YFSETQ in the germline V gene. After removal of 4 bases from V and 12 bases from J, the junction contained 12 bases not matched to a gene. The CDR3 totals 15 residues. The CDR3 DNA reads TGCGCCAGCAGCCCATGGACTAGCGGGAGCACAGATGAGTACTTC. Its protein is CASSPWTSGSTDEYF.

This chain connects TRBV6-6 to TRBJ2-3, with D tentatively TRBD1 or TRBD2 (5 bases each). Germline V gives CDR1 MNHNY, CDR2 SVGAGI (reference sequence). This CDR3 has 12 residues. V lost 5 bases and J lost 5, with 8 bases in between. The CDR3 DNA follows: TGTGCCAGCAGTCGGGGCCGAGATACGCAGTATTTT. Protein product: CASSRGRDTQYF.

V gene TRBV18 combines with J gene TRBJ2-7; tentatively, D is TRBD1 (6 bases). This CDR3 spans 14 amino acids. The V end was cut by 5 bases, the J end by 7 bases, with 18 bases between. Germline assignment: CDR1 KGHSH and CDR2 LQKENI. The DNA for the CDR3 is TGTGCCAGCTCAGGGCCGGGACAAAACCCTGAGCAGTACTTC. As protein: CASSGPGQNPEQYF.

This chain uses TRBV6-1 with TRBJ2-7; the match to TRBD1 covers 11 bases. Per germline, CDR1 MNHNS and CDR2 SASEGT. The CDR3 spans 16 residues. Germline trimming cut 4 bases from V and 7 bases from J; bases unmatched to any gene: 12. The CDR3 region has the DNA TGTGCCAGCAGTGGGGACAGGGGGGTCCAAGGGGGGGAGCAGTACTTC. This gives the protein CASSGDRGVQGGEQYF.

This chain connects TRBV6-5 to TRBJ1-6; D is undetermined. CDR1 and CDR2 (germline): MNHEY, SVGAGI. This CDR3 region has 16 residues. Trimming stripped 2 bases from V and 0 bases from J, with 8 bases between. CDR3 in DNA: TGTGCCAGCAGTTACAGGGAGAGCTCCTATAATTCACCCCTCCACTTT. This gives the protein CASSYRESSYNSPLHF.

To note about this clone: Other DNA sequences in the sample encode the same CDR3. The V gene is TRBV5-1, the J gene TRBJ1-4, with D tentatively TRBD1 (5 bases). The CDR3 is made up of 16 amino acids. The V end lost 3 bases, the J end lost 0 bases, and 12 bases lay between the germline ends. The germline gives CDR1 SGHRS, CDR2 YFSETQ. CDR3 protein: CASSYGGAATNEKLFF. DNA of the CDR3: TGCGCCAGCAGCTATGGAGGGGCTGCAACTAATGAAAAACTGTTTTTT.

The chain combines TRBV2 with TRBJ1-4; 9 positions match TRBD1. Per germline, CDR1 SNHLY and CDR2 FYNNEI. The CDR3 is 14 residues long. V lost 10 bases and J lost 6; bases outside the gene matches: 9. The DNA for the CDR3 is TGTGCCACCAGGTCGGGACAGGGTCATGAAAAACTGTTTTTT. Amino acid sequence: CATRSGQGHEKLFF.

The chain employs TRBV28 and TRBJ2-3; D might be TRBD1 (5 bases). Germline V gives CDR1 MDHEN, CDR2 SYDVKM. Trimming cost V 5 bases and J 0 bases, with 12 bases left between them. CDR3 length: 15 residues. The CDR3 is CASSPRVFSTDTQYF. In DNA, the CDR3 is TGTGCCAGCAGTCCCAGGGTTTTTAGCACAGATACGCAGTATTTT.

This clone came up a few times. The chain has TRBV6-5 and TRBJ2-7; tentatively, D is TRBD2 (5 bases). V was pared by 2 bases and J by 4 bases, with 12 bases between. The CDR3 covers 14 residues. Germline V gene sequence: CDR1 MNHEY, CDR2 SVGAGI. CDR3 coding DNA: TGTGCCAGCAGTTACGGAGCGGAGATATACGAGCAGTACTTC. Translated, it gives CASSYGAEIYEQYF.

J is TRBJ2-7 and V is TRBV4-2, with a possible D match to TRBD1 (8 bases). This CDR3 comprises 15 residues. With 2 bases removed from V and 3 bases from J, the gap between germline ends came to 14 bases. Germline lookup yields CDR1 LGHNA and CDR2 YNFKEQ. CDR3 loop: CASSQLQGEGYEQYF. CDR3 DNA sequence: TGTGCCAGCAGCCAATTACAGGGGGAGGGCTACGAGCAGTACTTC.

The chain carries TRBV7-2 and TRBJ1-5; D is unresolved. Between the trimmed V and J ends, which lost 1 base and 3 bases, there was a span of 10 bases. CDR3 length: 15 residues. Germline-derived CDR1 and CDR2 are SGHTA and FQGNSA. The CDR3 is CASSLGSGNNQPQHF. The DNA for the CDR3 is TGTGCCAGCAGCTTAGGTTCGGGAAACAATCAGCCCCAGCATTTT.

This clone was observed a handful of times. The chain combines TRBV7-9 with TRBJ2-7; maybe TRBD2 (7 bases). The germline V and J ends were trimmed by 5 bases and 3 bases, with 11 bases remaining between them. Germline lookup yields CDR1 SEHNR and CDR2 FQNEAQ (reference sequence). The CDR3 covers 13 residues. CDR3 region: CASSGGASYEQYF. For the CDR3, the DNA is TGTGCCAGCAGCGGGGGGGCAAGCTACGAGCAGTACTTC.

The rearrangement uses TRBV28 and TRBJ1-1, with unresolved D. V was cut by 0 bases and J by 7 bases, with 6 bases left in between. Germline V gives CDR1 MDHEN, CDR2 SYDVKM. The CDR3 is 12 amino acids. In DNA, the CDR3 is TGTGCCAGCAGTTTATGGTCGGGTGAAGCTTTCTTT. Its protein product is CASSLWSGEAFF.

The V and J genes are TRBV4-3 and TRBJ2-5, with a possible D match to TRBD2 (6 bases). Germline-derived CDR1 and CDR2 are LGHNA and YSLEER. Trimming shortened V by 2 bases and J by 4 bases, and 11 bases separated the two germline ends. The CDR3 runs to 14 residues. The CDR3 DNA is TGCGCCAGCAGCCAAACGACTAGTATAGAGACCCAGTACTTC. Translation gives CASSQTTSIETQYF.

The gene calls are TRBV6-6 and TRBJ2-3; D perhaps matches TRBD2 (6 bases). Per the germline V gene, CDR1 is MNHNY and CDR2 is SVGAGI (reference sequence). The CDR3 contains 12 residues. Trimming removed 6 bases from V and 4 bases from J, with 8 bases in between. The CDR3 reads CASRRDPDTQYF. In DNA, the CDR3 is TGTGCCAGCAGGCGGGACCCAGATACGCAGTATTTT.

The V gene is TRBV5-4, the J gene TRBJ2-1; 7 positions agree with TRBD2. Germline lookup yields CDR1 SGHNT and CDR2 YYREEE (reference sequence). With V trimmed by 3 bases and J by 7 bases, 4 bases remained unmatched. This CDR3 is built from 13 residues. CDR3 sequence reads: CASSWGGMNEQFF. The CDR3 bases are TGTGCCAGCAGCTGGGGGGGGATGAATGAGCAGTTCTTC.

This clone occurred a few times. The chain links TRBV5-4 to TRBJ1-4, with 9 bases fitting TRBD1. In germline, CDR1 is SGHNT, CDR2 YYREEE (reference sequence). V dropped 4 bases and J dropped 9; count of bases not matched to a gene: 4. The CDR3 totals 13 residues. The DNA for the CDR3 is TGTGCCAGCAGCCTCGGGACAGGGAAAAAACTGTTTTTT. As protein: CASSLGTGKKLFF.

This rearrangement joins TRBV6-1 to TRBJ1-2; D might be TRBD1 (5 bases). The CDR3 is 15 amino acids. CDR1 and CDR2 from the germline V gene are MNHNS and SASEGT. Trimming shortened V by 7 bases and J by 3 bases, and 18 bases separated the two germline ends. The CDR3 sequence: CASITPWRDDYGYTF. CDR3 sequence (DNA): TGTGCCAGCATTACCCCCTGGCGGGACGACTATGGCTACACCTTC.

This rearrangement joins TRBV15 to TRBJ2-5; 8 positions agree with TRBD1. The CDR3 length is 14 residues. J lost 5 bases, V lost 2 bases, and 4 bases had no gene match. Germline CDR1 LNHNV, CDR2 YYDKDF (reference sequence). The CDR3 DNA reads TGTGCCACCAGCAGACAGGGGGCTGGGGAGACCCAGTACTTC. Translation gives CATSRQGAGETQYF.

The V call is TRBV7-6, the J call TRBJ2-7; D gene ambiguous. This CDR3 region has 14 residues. Looked up from germline, CDR1 is SGHVS and CDR2 is FNYEAQ. Trimming removed 5 bases at V and 2 bases at J, with 13 bases between. CDR3 sequence: CASSPPAAPYEQYF. In DNA, the CDR3 is TGTGCCAGCAGCCCACCGGCAGCCCCCTACGAGCAGTACTTC.

CDR3 sequence (DNA): TGTGCCAGCAGTCCGATCGGGACAGGGGGCACTGAAGCTTTCTTT. This translates into CASSPIGTGGTEAFF. V usage is TRBV7-9 and J usage is TRBJ1-1; TRBD1 matches 11 bases. CDR3 size: 15 residues. V lost 6 bases, J lost 4 bases, and 7 bases stayed unmatched. Per the germline V gene, CDR1 is SEHNR and CDR2 is FQNEAQ (reference sequence).

The J gene is TRBJ1-1, the V gene TRBV5-1, with TRBD1 as a possible D gene (5 bases). V lost 4 bases and J 9 bases, leaving 16 bases between the germline ends. The CDR3 length is 13 residues. Per the germline V gene, CDR1 is SGHRS and CDR2 is YFSETQ. CDR3 bases: TGCGCCAGCAGCCTTGGCGGGGGGAGGAAAGCTTTCTTT. Translated, it gives CASSLGGGRKAFF.

The chain recombines TRBV5-4 with TRBJ2-1; TRBD2 aligns across 9 bases. Germline V gives CDR1 SGHNT, CDR2 YYREEE (reference sequence). The length of the CDR3 is 14 residues. The V and J ends lost 0 bases and 9 bases, in that order; junction bases with no gene match: 4. In DNA, the CDR3 is TGTGCCAGCAGCTTGGCCGTTAGCGGGGGTGAGCAGTTCTTC. It translates to CASSLAVSGGEQFF. The full variable domain, with the rest looked up from reference TRBV5-4 and TRBJ2-1, is ETGVTQSPTHLIKTRGQQVTLRCSSQSGHNTVSWYQQALGQGPQFIFQYYREEENGRGNFPPRFSGLQFPNYSSELNVNALELDDSALYLCASSLAVSGGEQFFGPGTRLTVL.